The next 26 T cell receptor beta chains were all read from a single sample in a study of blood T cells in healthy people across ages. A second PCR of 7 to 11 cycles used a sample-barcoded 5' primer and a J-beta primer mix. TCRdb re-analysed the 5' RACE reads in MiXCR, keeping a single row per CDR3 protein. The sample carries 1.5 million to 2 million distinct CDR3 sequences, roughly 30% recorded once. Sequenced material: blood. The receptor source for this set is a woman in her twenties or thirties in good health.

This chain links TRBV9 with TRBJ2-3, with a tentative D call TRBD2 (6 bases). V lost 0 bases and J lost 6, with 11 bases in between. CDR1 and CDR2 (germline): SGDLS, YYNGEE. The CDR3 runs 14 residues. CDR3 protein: CASSVVDSGDTQYF. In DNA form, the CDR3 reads TGTGCCAGCAGCGTAGTCGATAGCGGCGATACGCAGTATTTT.

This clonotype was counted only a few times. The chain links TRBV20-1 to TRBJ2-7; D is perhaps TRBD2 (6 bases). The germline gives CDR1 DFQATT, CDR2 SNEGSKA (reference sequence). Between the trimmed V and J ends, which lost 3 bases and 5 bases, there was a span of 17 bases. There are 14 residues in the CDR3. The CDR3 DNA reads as TGCAGTGCTAGTTCGGGGGAGGTTCAGGACGAGCAGTACTTC. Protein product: CSASSGEVQDEQYF.

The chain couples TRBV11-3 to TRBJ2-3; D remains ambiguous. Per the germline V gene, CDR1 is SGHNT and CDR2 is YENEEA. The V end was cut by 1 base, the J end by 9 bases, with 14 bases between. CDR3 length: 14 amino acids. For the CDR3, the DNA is TGTGCCAGCAGCTTAGGGGGTCCCCTGGGGACGCAGTATTTT. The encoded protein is CASSLGGPLGTQYF.

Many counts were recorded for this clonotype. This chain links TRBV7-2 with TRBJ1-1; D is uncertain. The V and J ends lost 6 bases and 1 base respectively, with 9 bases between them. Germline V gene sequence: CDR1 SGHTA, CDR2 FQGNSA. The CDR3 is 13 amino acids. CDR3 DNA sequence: TGTGCCAGCAGTTTATGGCAGAACACTGAAGCTTTCTTT. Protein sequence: CASSLWQNTEAFF.

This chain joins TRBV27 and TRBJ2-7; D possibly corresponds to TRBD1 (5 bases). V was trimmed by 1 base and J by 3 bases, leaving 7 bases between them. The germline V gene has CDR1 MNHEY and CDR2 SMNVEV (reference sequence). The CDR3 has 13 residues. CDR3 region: CASSLFQGYEQYF. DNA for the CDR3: TGTGCCAGCAGTTTATTTCAGGGCTACGAGCAGTACTTC.

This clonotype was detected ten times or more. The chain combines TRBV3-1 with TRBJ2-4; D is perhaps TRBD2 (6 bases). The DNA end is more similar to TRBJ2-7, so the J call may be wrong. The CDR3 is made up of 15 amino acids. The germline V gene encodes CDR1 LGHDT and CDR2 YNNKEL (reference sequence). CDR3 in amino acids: CASSQALAGSGEQYF. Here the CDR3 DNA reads TGTGCCAGCAGCCAAGCTCTCGCGGGGAGCGGCGAGCAGTACTTC.

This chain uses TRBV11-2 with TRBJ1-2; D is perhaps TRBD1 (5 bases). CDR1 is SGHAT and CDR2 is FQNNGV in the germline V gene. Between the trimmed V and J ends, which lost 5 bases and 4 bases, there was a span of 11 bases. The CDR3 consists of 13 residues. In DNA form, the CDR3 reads TGTGCCAGCAGCCCCCAGACAGTCTATGGCTACACCTTC. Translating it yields CASSPQTVYGYTF. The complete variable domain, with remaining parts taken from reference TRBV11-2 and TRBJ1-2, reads EAGVAQSPRYKIIEKRQSVAFWCNPISGHATLYWYQQILGQGPKLLIQFQNNGVVDDSQLPKDRFSAERLKGVDSTLKIQPAKLEDSAVYLCASSPQTVYGYTFGSGTRLTVV.

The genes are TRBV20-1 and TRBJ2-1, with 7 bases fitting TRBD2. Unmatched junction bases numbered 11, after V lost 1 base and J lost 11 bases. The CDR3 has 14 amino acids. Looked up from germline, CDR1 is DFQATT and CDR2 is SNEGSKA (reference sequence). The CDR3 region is CSARGGSGIYKQFF. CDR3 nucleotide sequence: TGCAGTGCTAGAGGCGGGAGTGGGATATACAAGCAGTTCTTC.

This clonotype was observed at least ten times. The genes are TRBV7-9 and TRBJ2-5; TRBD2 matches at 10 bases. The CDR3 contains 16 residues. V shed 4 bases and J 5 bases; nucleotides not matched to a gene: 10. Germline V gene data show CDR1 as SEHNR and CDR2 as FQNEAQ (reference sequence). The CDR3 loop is CASSSWTSGKGETQYF. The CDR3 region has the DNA TGTGCCAGCAGCTCCTGGACTAGCGGAAAGGGCGAGACCCAGTACTTC.

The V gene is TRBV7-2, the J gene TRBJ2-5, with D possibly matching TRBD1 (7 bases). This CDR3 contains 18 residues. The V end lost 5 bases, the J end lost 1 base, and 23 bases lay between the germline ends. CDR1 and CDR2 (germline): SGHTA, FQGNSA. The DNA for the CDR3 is TGTGCCAGCAGCCCCAGGGGGGAGGTGGGGGTTGCCCAAGAGACCCAGTACTTC. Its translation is CASSPRGEVGVAQETQYF.

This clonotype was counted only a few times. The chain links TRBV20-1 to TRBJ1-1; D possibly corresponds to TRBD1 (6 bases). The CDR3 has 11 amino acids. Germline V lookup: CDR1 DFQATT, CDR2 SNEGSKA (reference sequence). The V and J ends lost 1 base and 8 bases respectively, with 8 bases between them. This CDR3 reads CSARVQGEAFF. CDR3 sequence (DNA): TGCAGTGCTAGAGTCCAGGGGGAAGCTTTCTTT.

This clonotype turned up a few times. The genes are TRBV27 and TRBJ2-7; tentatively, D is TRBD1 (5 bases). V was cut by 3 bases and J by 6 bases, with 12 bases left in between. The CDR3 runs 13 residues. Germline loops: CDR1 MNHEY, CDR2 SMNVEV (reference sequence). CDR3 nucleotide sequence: TGTGCCAGCAGTTTGGGCGACAGTTTCGAGCAGTACTTC. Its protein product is CASSLGDSFEQYF.

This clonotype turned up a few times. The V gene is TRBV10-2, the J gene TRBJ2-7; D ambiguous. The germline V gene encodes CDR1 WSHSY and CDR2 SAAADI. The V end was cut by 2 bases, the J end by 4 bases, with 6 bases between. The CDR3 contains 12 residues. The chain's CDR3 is CASSEPQYEQYF. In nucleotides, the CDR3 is TGCGCCAGCAGTGAGCCTCAATACGAGCAGTACTTC.

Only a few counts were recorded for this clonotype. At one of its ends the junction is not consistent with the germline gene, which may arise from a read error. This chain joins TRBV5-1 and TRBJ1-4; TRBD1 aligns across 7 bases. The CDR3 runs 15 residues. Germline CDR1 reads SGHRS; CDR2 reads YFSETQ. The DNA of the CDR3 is TGTGCCAGCAGCAGCACCGGGACAGAGAATGAAAAACTGTTTTTT. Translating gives CASSSTGTENEKLFF.

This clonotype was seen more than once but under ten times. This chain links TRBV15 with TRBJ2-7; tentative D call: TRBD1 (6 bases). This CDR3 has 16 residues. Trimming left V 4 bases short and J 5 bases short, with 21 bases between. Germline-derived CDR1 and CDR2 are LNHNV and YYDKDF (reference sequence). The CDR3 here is CATSKSNREPWDEQYF. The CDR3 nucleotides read TGTGCCACCAGCAAATCGAACAGGGAGCCCTGGGACGAGCAGTACTTC.

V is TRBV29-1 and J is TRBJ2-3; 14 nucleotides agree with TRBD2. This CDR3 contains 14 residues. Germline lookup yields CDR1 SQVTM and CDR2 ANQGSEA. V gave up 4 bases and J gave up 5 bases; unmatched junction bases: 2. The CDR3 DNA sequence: TGCAGCGTTGGACTAGCGGGGGGGCGAGATACGCAGTATTTT. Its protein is CSVGLAGGRDTQYF.

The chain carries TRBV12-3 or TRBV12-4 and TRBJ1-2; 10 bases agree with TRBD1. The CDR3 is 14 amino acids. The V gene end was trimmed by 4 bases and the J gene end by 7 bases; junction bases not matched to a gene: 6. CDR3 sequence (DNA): TGTGCCAGCAGTTCGACAGGGGGCCTAAGTGGCTACACCTTC. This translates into CASSSTGGLSGYTF.

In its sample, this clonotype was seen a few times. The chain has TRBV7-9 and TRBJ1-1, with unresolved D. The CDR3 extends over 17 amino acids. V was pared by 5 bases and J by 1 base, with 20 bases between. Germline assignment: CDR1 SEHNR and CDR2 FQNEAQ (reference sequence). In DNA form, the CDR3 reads TGTGCCAGCAGCCCCGACACGGGATACAATCGGAACACTGAAGCTTTCTTT. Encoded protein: CASSPDTGYNRNTEAFF.

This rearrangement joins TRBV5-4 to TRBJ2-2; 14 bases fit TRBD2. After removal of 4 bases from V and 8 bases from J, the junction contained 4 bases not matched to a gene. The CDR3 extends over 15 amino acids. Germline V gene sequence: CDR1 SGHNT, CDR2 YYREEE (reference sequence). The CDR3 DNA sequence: TGTGCCAGCAGCCCGGGACTAGCGGGAGAGGGGGAGCTGTTTTTT. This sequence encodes CASSPGLAGEGELFF.

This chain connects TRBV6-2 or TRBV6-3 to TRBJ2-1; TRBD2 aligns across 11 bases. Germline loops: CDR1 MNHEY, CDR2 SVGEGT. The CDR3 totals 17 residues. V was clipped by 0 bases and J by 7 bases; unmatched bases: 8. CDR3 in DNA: TGTGCCAGCAGTTACTCATTGCTAGCGGGAGGTGGGAATGAGCAGTTCTTC. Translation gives CASSYSLLAGGGNEQFF.

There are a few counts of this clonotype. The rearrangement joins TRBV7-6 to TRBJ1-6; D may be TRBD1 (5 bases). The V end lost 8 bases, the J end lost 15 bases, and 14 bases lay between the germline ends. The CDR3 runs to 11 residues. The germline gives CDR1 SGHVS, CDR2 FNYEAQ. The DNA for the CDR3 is TGTGCCAGCGTGGACACTCACGACCTCCACTTT. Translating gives CASVDTHDLHF. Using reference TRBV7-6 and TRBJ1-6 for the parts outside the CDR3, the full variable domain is GAGVSQSPRYKVTKRGQDVALRCDPISGHVSLYWYRQALGQGPEFLTYFNYEAQQDKSGLPNDRFSAERPEGSISTLTIQRTEQRDSAMYRCASVDTHDLHFGNGTRLTVT.

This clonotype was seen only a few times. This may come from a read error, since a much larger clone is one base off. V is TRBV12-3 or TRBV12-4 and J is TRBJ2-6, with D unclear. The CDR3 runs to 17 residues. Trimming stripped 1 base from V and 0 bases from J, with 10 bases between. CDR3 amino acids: CASSLGYSPSGANVLTF. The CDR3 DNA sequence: TGTGCCAGCAGTTTAGGGTACAGCCCCTCTGGGGCCAACGTCCTGACTTTC.

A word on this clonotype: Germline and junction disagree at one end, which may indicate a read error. CDR3 in amino acids: CASSSPPTGGYKQYF. Here the CDR3 DNA reads TGCGCCAGCAGCTCGCCACCTACAGGGGGCTACAAGCAGTACTTC. The rearrangement uses TRBV5-1 and TRBJ2-7; 9 bases are shared with TRBD1. Germline CDR1 is SGHRS and CDR2 is YFSETQ. The CDR3 covers 15 residues.

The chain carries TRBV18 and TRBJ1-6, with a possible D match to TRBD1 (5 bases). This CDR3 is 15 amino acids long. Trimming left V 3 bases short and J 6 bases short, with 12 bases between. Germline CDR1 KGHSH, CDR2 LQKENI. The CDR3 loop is CASSPDILPNSPLHF. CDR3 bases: TGTGCCAGCTCACCGGACATTCTTCCTAATTCACCCCTCCACTTT.

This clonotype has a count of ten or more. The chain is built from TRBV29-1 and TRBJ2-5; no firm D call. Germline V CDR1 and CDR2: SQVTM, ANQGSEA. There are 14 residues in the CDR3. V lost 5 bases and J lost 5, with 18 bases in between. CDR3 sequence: CSVRRPHHRETQYF. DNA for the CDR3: TGCAGCGTTCGAAGACCCCATCATCGGGAGACCCAGTACTTC.

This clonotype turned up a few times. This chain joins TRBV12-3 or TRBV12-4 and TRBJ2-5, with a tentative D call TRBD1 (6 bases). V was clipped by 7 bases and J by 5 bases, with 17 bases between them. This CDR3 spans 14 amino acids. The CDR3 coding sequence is TGTGCCAGCACCCCCACAGGGTCGGGGGAGACCCAGTACTTC. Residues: CASTPTGSGETQYF.